A selection of T cell receptor beta chains follows, all from one sample in a study of monozygotic twins with inflammatory bowel disease. After re-calling the 5' RACE reads, TCRdb lists one entry per CDR3 protein, DNA absent. The sample includes about 160,000 distinct CDR3 sequences. The sample comprised blood. The receptors stem from a human donor with ulcerative colitis or Crohn's disease, or a healthy co-twin of an affected twin (not recorded which). The CDR3 runs from the conserved cysteine through the conserved F or W. The order of the fields is V gene, J gene, CDR3 protein.

V: TRBV9; J: TRBJ2-2; CDR3: CASSVVPGGSMISGELFF
V: TRBV30; J: TRBJ1-2; CDR3: CAWSATWTGGYTF
V: TRBV7-9; J: TRBJ2-1; CDR3: CASSLTGGGFNEQFF
V: TRBV9; J: TRBJ2-3; CDR3: CASSVLGSSTDTQYF
V: TRBV29-1; J: TRBJ2-4; CDR3: CSVERDAKNIQYF
V: TRBV5-4; J: TRBJ2-5; CDR3: CASSRDRDETQYF
V: TRBV7-9; J: TRBJ2-3; CDR3: CASRPQGAADTQYF
V: TRBV12-3/TRBV12-4; J: TRBJ2-2; CDR3: CASRMTGSMLFF
V: TRBV14; J: TRBJ1-1; CDR3: CASSPRGGNTEAFF
V: TRBV6-5; J: TRBJ1-1; CDR3: CASSYSRGRGQNTEAFF
V: TRBV6-2/TRBV6-3; J: TRBJ2-2; CDR3: CASTTLGLADTNTGELFF
V: TRBV29-1; J: TRBJ2-3; CDR3: CSVRSLRGTDTQYF
V: TRBV5-1; J: TRBJ2-7; CDR3: CASSLRADYEQYF
V: TRBV20-1; J: TRBJ2-2; CDR3: CSARFLKGTGELFF
V: TRBV30; J: TRBJ2-7; CDR3: CACLTSGSYEQYF
V: TRBV6-4; J: TRBJ2-3; CDR3: CASSEGGGYDTQYF
V: TRBV9; J: TRBJ1-5; CDR3: CASSVEGRQPQHF
V: TRBV6-4; J: TRBJ2-1; CDR3: CASSEVASGRSEQFF
V: TRBV5-1; J: TRBJ1-1; CDR3: CASSASGGRTEAFF
V: TRBV6-2/TRBV6-3; J: TRBJ2-1; CDR3: CASSFRWGGNNEQFF
V: TRBV10-3; J: TRBJ2-5; CDR3: CAIRSGTGQETQYF
V: TRBV7-3; J: TRBJ2-1; CDR3: CASSLGSGSSSPFYNEQFF
V: TRBV11-1; J: TRBJ1-5; CDR3: CASSLGTGAFRGPNQPQHF
V: TRBV21-1; J: TRBJ2-7; CDR3: CASSKDFGAYLLAGGRDSYEQYF
V: TRBV14; J: TRBJ2-2; CDR3: CARSATGETGELFF
V: TRBV20-1; J: TRBJ2-1; CDR3: CSVHGLAGDRYEQFF
V: TRBV18; J: TRBJ2-7; CDR3: CASSSGDLSSYEQYF
V: TRBV6-5; J: TRBJ1-4; CDR3: CASSYSKGLGAEKLFF
V: TRBV5-1; J: TRBJ2-1; CDR3: CASSLSRASGRDEQFF
V: TRBV24-1; J: TRBJ2-3; CDR3: CATSDLAGTGGTDTQYF
V: TRBV27; J: TRBJ1-1; CDR3: CASFDWGLHTEAFF
V: TRBV29-1; J: TRBJ1-5; CDR3: CSVITGGSNQPQHF
V: TRBV4-3; J: TRBJ2-1; CDR3: CASSHGQNYNEQFF
V: TRBV12-3/TRBV12-4; J: TRBJ2-3; CDR3: CASSLVTRGPDTQYF
V: TRBV6-6; J: TRBJ2-7; CDR3: CASSYLGLSYEQYF
V: TRBV18; J: TRBJ2-2; CDR3: CASSPGRGAPGELFF
V: TRBV7-9; J: TRBJ1-5; CDR3: CASNAGNQPQHF